This TCR beta chain was identified during a study of blood T cells in healthy people across ages (dated by TCRdb to the mid-2010s). For the study in its entirety: In model experiments, template switching captured roughly one uniquely barcoded TCR beta cDNA molecule for every two T cells. To track age-related changes in TCR beta repertoire diversity, the study relied on deep sequencing normalized with unique cDNA molecular identifiers. Donors were grouped into four age groups: young (average 16 years), middle-aged (39), aged (about 60) and long-lived (about 90). For two donors (one aged 18 to 29 and one aged 80 or older), the study analyzed two additional independent replicas of 1 million unique cDNA reads from the same blood draw. Findings and caveats that apply to the study as a whole: Compared with the aged group, the long-lived group had more naive CD4+ T cells, fewer expanded clones and increased TCR diversity, a pattern suggesting age selection. Because donor CMV infection status was unknown, age-related changes in expanded clonotypes were potentially confounded. Conclusive comparison of naive and antigen-experienced compartments was prevented by the profiling of bulk unsorted PBMCs. Estimates of total diversity from one million sequenced T cells were regarded as lower bounds and underestimates. As age increased, observed TCR beta diversity per million T cells dropped in a roughly linear way, and a significant reduction was already evident by age 40. Observed TCR beta diversity correlated strongly with the percentage of naive T cells measured by flow cytometry.

Systemically healthy Caucasian individuals from Russia, 35 to 50 in total and aged about 6 to 90 years, were included as donors. Each donor gave about 9.8 milliliters of peripheral blood, drawn into EDTA-treated Vacutainer tubes. Ficoll-Paque density-gradient centrifugation was used to isolate PBMCs, with at least 6 million obtained per sample. Total RNA, at least 5 micrograms per sample, was extracted from PBMCs with Trizol reagent. Naive CD45RAhigh/CD27high T cell percentages were measured by flow cytometry on a PBMC aliquot from every donor. The CDR3 contains 12 residues, cysteine and phenylalanine counted. The read is trimmed to its CDR3 DNA, 36 bases read in frame from base 1. V is reduced by 3 bases and J by 13 bases, leaving a spacing of 12 bases between them. A remark on this clonotype: The target of this receptor is not known. No quality values exist for individual bases; no much larger clone is one base distant.

The library relied on 5' RACE. The run used an Illumina HiSeq 2500. The second PCR ran for roughly 6 to 11 cycles and used a J-beta primer mix along with a sample-barcoded 5' primer. A unique molecular identifier was introduced onto each TCR beta cDNA molecule by a template-switch 5' adaptor carrying 12 random nucleotides. Each sample yielded at least 3 million CDR3-containing paired-end reads. First-strand cDNA synthesis was performed from all RNA using the Mint cDNA synthesis kit, with priming by a TRBC-specific oligonucleotide. Following uracil-DNA glycosylase treatment, all cDNA underwent a first 18-cycle PCR with the universal primers M1SS and BC2_uni_R. The original methods were these. Each sample was normalized by randomly selecting 1 million high-quality reads, each carrying a distinct molecular identifier. Reads sharing molecular identifiers were discarded rather than binned into consensus sequences. MiTCR, set to a Q25 quality threshold and the strictest error-elimination algorithm, was used for CDR3 identification, clonotype clustering and error correction. Lower-bound total TCR beta diversity was estimated with a nonparametric unseen species model using Euler transformation. TCRdb's own reprocessing of the public reads used fastp at Q25 and MiXCR and kept productive beta chains. Under each unique CDR3 protein, matching rows form one entry showing the most common genes and DNA. In this record, the V and J calls reflect TCRdb's handling and not the investigators' own analysis. Recorded for this sample are roughly 800,000 distinct CDR3 sequences; around 25% of them occurred a single time. Jointly, the top ten make up 2.5% to 3.5% of the sample.

These data were also reused for a study on T cells of mothers and their children. As that second study puts it: Nine systemically healthy Caucasian individuals, comprising three mothers and their six children, were included as donors. cDNA synthesis consumed the entire amount of extracted RNA, loaded at around 1.5 ug RNA in each 15 ul reaction. Sample barcodes and 2-4 random nucleotides were added via the M1S primer in the second PCR. Over 9.5 million TCR beta CDR3 reads were obtained for each mother, and about 3 million reads were obtained for each child. In both related and unrelated pairs, thymic selection shapes the output of TCR recombination in a similar way, with inherited differences having only a minor effect. Normalized repertoire overlap in related mother-child pairs was always slightly higher than in unrelated mother-child pairs, but the difference was never significant. No persistent microchimeric T cell clones were found, with a detection sensitivity of approximately 100 clones per million clonotypes. In the study, deep NGS was used to compare the TCR beta repertoires of mothers and children, and features distinguishing related mother-child pairs from unrelated individuals were sought. Mothers averaged 40 +/- 4 years of age and children averaged about 10 +/- 4 years. After adapter ligation was performed with NEBNext reagents, the libraries were sequenced on an Illumina HiSeq 2000 with 100+100 nt paired-end reads. To prevent cross-contamination, the mother and child libraries were prepared a month apart and were sequenced in separate runs. For each donor, somewhere between 500,000 and 2,000,000 distinct TCR beta clonotypes were identified. Naive TCR beta clonotypes were estimated from low-frequency clonotypes matched to each donor's FACS-determined naive share, without sorting.

Recombination connected TRBV12-3 or TRBV12-4 to TRBJ1-4; no confident D gene assignment can be made. The sequencing input was blood. The clonotype comes from a boy between 5 and 17 years old in good health. The CDR3 protein: CASSFVAGGLFF. The DNA is TGTGCCAGCAGTTTTGTGGCAGGCGGACTGTTTTTT.